These 17 T cell receptor beta chains were all obtained from the same sample, sequenced in a study of PD-1 blockade in classical Hodgkin lymphoma. Every patient experienced relapse after autologous stem cell transplantation, and brentuximab vedotin exposure varied. Some clones are missing from TCRdb's copy, which holds only in-frame ones; the method was immunoSEQ multiplex PCR. The sample lists 95,000 to 100,000 clones; roughly 89% were seen once. This sample comprised peripheral blood mononuclear cells (PBMCs), obtained before the second cycle of nivolumab. The receptors derive from a human donor with classical Hodgkin lymphoma.

V usage is TRBV25-1 and J usage is TRBJ1-2, with TRBD1 as a possible D gene (5 bases). Germline CDR1 reads MGHDK; CDR2 reads SYGVNS. V was clipped by 0 bases and J by 3 bases, with 11 bases between them. The CDR3 loop spans 15 amino acids. CDR3 in amino acids: CASSEYLEGHYGYTF. The CDR3 region has the DNA TGTGCCAGCAGTGAATATCTGGAGGGGCACTATGGCTACACCTTC.

The chain recombines TRBV27 with TRBJ1-2; 11 bases map to TRBD1. CDR1 and CDR2 (germline): MNHEY, SMNVEV (reference sequence). J lost 8 bases, V lost 5 bases, and 13 bases had no gene match. There are 16 residues in the CDR3. The CDR3 reads CASSATLGTGGLGYTF. The CDR3 DNA follows: TGTGCCAGCAGTGCAACCTTAGGGACAGGGGGTTTGGGCTACACCTTC.

The chain has TRBV19 and TRBJ2-6, with D perhaps TRBD1 (6 bases). The CDR3 consists of 16 residues. CDR1 LNHDA and CDR2 SQIVND come from the germline V gene (reference sequence). V was clipped by 5 bases and J by 4 bases, with 15 bases between them. The CDR3, as DNA: TGTGCCAGTAGTTCAGGGCAGGGGCTCGGGGCCAACGTCCTGACTTTC. It codes for CASSSGQGLGANVLTF.

The chain joins TRBV7-2 to TRBJ2-1, with D perhaps matching TRBD1 (6 bases). The germline CDR1 and CDR2 sequences are SGHTA and FQGNSA. V was shortened by 0 bases and J by 0 bases, with 24 bases between the two germline ends. The CDR3 runs 21 residues. CDR3 nucleotides: TGTGCCAGCAGCTTAGCTTCCCCTTACTCACAGGGTAAGAGCTCCTACAATGAGCAGTTCTTC. It specifies CASSLASPYSQGKSSYNEQFF.

The chain has TRBV9 and TRBJ1-5; D is uncertain. V was trimmed by 5 bases and J by 7 bases, leaving 13 bases between them. The V gene's germline CDR1 is SGDLS and CDR2 YYNGEE. CDR3 length: 13 residues. CDR3 loop: CASSSAGGQPQHF. The CDR3 bases are TGTGCCAGCAGTTCGGCAGGAGGACAGCCCCAGCATTTT. Complete variable domain (other parts from reference TRBV9 and TRBJ1-5): DSGVTQTPKHLITATGQRVTLRCSPRSGDLSVYWYQQSLDQGLQFLIQYYNGEERAKGNILERFSAQQFPDLHSELNLSSLELGDSALYFCASSSAGGQPQHFGDGTRLSIL.

J is TRBJ2-1 and V is TRBV18, with D uncertain. CDR1 and CDR2 from the germline V gene are KGHSH and LQKENI. The germline V and J ends were trimmed by 0 bases and 7 bases, with 4 bases remaining between them. The CDR3 consists of 12 residues. The CDR3 sequence: CASSPPGNEQFF. In DNA form, the CDR3 reads TGTGCCAGCTCACCACCAGGGAATGAGCAGTTCTTC.

J is TRBJ2-1 and V is TRBV4-2; the match to TRBD1 covers 8 bases. From germline, CDR1 is LGHNA and CDR2 YNFKEQ. The CDR3 is made up of 17 amino acids. V lost 2 bases and J lost 0; bases outside the gene matches: 6. CDR3 protein: CASSQSQTGVSYNEQFF. In nucleotides, the CDR3 is TGTGCCAGCAGCCAAAGTCAGACAGGGGTCTCCTACAATGAGCAGTTCTTC.

As concerns this clone: The same CDR3 also results from other DNA sequences found in this sample. The rearrangement uses TRBV20-1 and TRBJ2-7; D might be TRBD1 or TRBD2, each matching 5 bases. The germline V gene encodes CDR1 DFQATT and CDR2 SNEGSKA (reference sequence). The CDR3 totals 11 residues. Trimming removed 6 bases from V and 2 bases from J, with 8 bases in between. CDR3 sequence reads: CSARGAYEQYF. Written as DNA, the CDR3 is TGCAGTGCCCGAGGGGCCTACGAGCAGTACTTC.

The CDR3 is CASSHLAGGNNEQFF. The DNA of the CDR3 is TGTGCCAGCAGCCATCTGGCGGGGGGGAACAATGAGCAGTTCTTC. The chain couples TRBV4-2 to TRBJ2-1, with 9 bases identical to TRBD2. This CDR3 comprises 15 residues. Germline lookup yields CDR1 LGHNA and CDR2 YNFKEQ. V shed 3 bases and J 5 bases; nucleotides not matched to a gene: 5.

The chain joins TRBV9 to TRBJ2-7; possibly TRBD1 for D (6 bases). The ends were cut back, 3 bases at V and 5 bases at J, with 15 bases in the middle. The germline gives CDR1 SGDLS, CDR2 YYNGEE. There are 14 residues in the CDR3. CDR3 loop: CASSASTGTHEQYF. The CDR3 DNA sequence: TGTGCCAGCAGCGCTTCAACAGGGACCCACGAGCAGTACTTC.

The rearrangement uses TRBV7-8 and TRBJ1-2; D unclear. Germline V CDR1 and CDR2: SGHVS, FQNEAQ. V lost 3 bases and J lost 0, with 23 bases in between. The CDR3 is 19 amino acids. Here the CDR3 reads CASSFTFQLRVGANYGYTF. The CDR3 nucleotides are TGTGCCAGCAGCTTTACTTTTCAGCTGAGGGTGGGAGCTAACTATGGCTACACCTTC.

A single count supports this clone. The chain joins TRBV5-1 to TRBJ1-2, with D unresolved. Trimming shortened V by 3 bases and J by 5 bases, and 20 bases separated the two germline ends. There are 16 residues in the CDR3. From germline, CDR1 is SGHRS and CDR2 YFSETQ. CDR3 loop: CASSSRTALQWYGYTF. The CDR3 DNA reads as TGCGCCAGCAGCTCGAGGACGGCCCTTCAGTGGTATGGCTACACCTTC.

The V and J genes are TRBV7-9 and TRBJ1-6; 8 positions match TRBD1. Trimming took 5 bases from V and 7 from J; bases not matched to a gene: 19. Germline V gene data show CDR1 as SEHNR and CDR2 as FQNEAQ (reference sequence). The CDR3 totals 19 residues. The CDR3 DNA sequence: TGTGCCAGCAGCCGTTTCGGACAGGGTATTCCAAACGGGAATTCACCCCTCCACTTT. This codes for CASSRFGQGIPNGNSPLHF.

The chain links TRBV5-4 to TRBJ2-7, with 7 bases that match TRBD2. Germline CDR1 reads SGHNT; CDR2 reads YYREEE (reference sequence). This CDR3 comprises 13 residues. Unmatched junction bases numbered 4, after V lost 4 bases and J lost 3 bases. The CDR3 DNA reads TGTGCCAGCAGCCCAGGGAGGGACTACGAGCAGTACTTC. This gives the protein CASSPGRDYEQYF.

V is TRBV4-3 and J is TRBJ2-7; maybe TRBD2 (6 bases). The CDR3 length is 18 residues. Germline assignment: CDR1 LGHNA and CDR2 YSLEER. V shed 0 bases and J shed 1 base, with 19 bases lying between them. The CDR3: CASSQDRGAGGLSYEQYF. The CDR3 bases are TGCGCCAGCAGCCAAGATCGGGGCGCCGGGGGATTGTCCTACGAGCAGTACTTC.

V usage is TRBV19 and J usage is TRBJ2-1; 12 bases map to TRBD2. Trimming at V came to 5 bases and at J to 0 bases, leaving 5 bases not matched to a gene. The CDR3 totals 17 residues. In germline, CDR1 is LNHDA, CDR2 SQIVND (reference sequence). CDR3 in DNA: TGTGCCAGTAGTGTCGGACTAGCGGGGAGCTCCTACAATGAGCAGTTCTTC. Translated: CASSVGLAGSSYNEQFF.

The chain carries TRBV7-2 and TRBJ2-1; D might be TRBD1 or TRBD2, each matching 6 bases. The length of the CDR3 is 14 residues. The germline V gene encodes CDR1 SGHTA and CDR2 FQGNSA. V was clipped by 1 base and J by 5 bases, with 9 bases between them. The CDR3 sequence: CASSLVGGHNEQFF. CDR3 nucleotides: TGTGCCAGCAGCTTAGTCGGGGGCCACAATGAGCAGTTCTTC.